The entry below describes one T cell receptor (beta chain). This specimen comes from a study of blood T cell repertoires in COVID-19. Looking at the study overall: The samples span acute and convalescent COVID-19 from the United States, Italy and Spain. Sample material is recorded as cDNA or gDNA derived from T cells, B-cell-depleted T cells, or PBMCs.

After removal of 1 base from V and 1 base from J, the junction contained 2 bases not matched to a gene. The CDR3 is made up of 15 amino acids. Germline CDR1 and CDR2: LNHNV and YYDKDF (reference sequence). In the original workflow: For nucleated cells, counts were estimated from reference gene primer amplification. Measured with immunoSEQ multiplex PCR; TCRdb has only the in-frame clones, and not every one. V, J and clone size reflect that table, while D and trimming were determined from the DNA. In the table there are roughly 360,000 clones, approximately 80% of which are singletons. Sequenced material: peripheral blood. The V gene is TRBV15, the J gene TRBJ2-3; TRBD1 aligns across 7 bases. This receptor was obtained from a human donor with acute or convalescent COVID-19. The donor label of this sample is uncertain. The CDR3 DNA is TGTGCCACCAGCAGAGGACAGGGAGGCACAGATACGCAGTATTTT. Translating gives CATSRGQGGTDTQYF. The whole variable domain, filled in from reference TRBV15 and TRBJ2-3, reads DAMVIQNPRYQVTQFGKPVTLSCSQTLNHNVMYWYQQKSSQAPKLLFHYYDKDFNNEADTPDNFQSRRPNTSFCFLDIRSPGLGDTAMYLCATSRGQGGTDTQYFGPGTRLTVL.